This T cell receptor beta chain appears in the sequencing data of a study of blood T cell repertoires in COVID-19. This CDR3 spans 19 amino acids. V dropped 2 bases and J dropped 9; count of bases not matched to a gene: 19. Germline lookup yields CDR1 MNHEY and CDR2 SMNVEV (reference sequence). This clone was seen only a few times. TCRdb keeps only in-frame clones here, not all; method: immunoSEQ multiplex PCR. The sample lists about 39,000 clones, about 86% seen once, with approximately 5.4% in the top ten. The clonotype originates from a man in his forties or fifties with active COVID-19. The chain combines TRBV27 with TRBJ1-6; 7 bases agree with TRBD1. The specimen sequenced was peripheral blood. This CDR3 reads CASSLTPIRGQAFASPLHF. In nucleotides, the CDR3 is TGTGCCAGCAGTTTAACCCCGATTCGAGGACAGGCCTTTGCTTCACCCCTCCACTTT.